The next 19 T cell receptor beta chains were all read from a single sample in a study of vaccination effects on CD4 cells after COVID-19. These TCRs' antigens remain unknown. Measured with immunoSEQ multiplex PCR; TCRdb has only the in-frame clones, and not every one. The sample shows under 30,000 clones, roughly 74% of them seen only once. Sequencing was preceded by expansion of antigen-specific CD4+ T cells with viral peptide pools in the ViraFEST assay. Culturing for nine to ten days preceded CD4+ T cell isolation. Each participant was administered two doses of either the BNT162b2 or the mRNA-1273 vaccine. The material sequenced was CD4+ T cells from PBMCs cultured with HCoV-OC43 spike peptides, taken after COVID-19 vaccination. This sample's subset: HCoV-OC43 spike overlapping peptide pool stimulation. Source of these receptors: a human donor who received a COVID-19 vaccine.

The gene calls are TRBV5-4 and TRBJ1-1; D is possibly TRBD1 (5 bases). V dropped 4 bases and J dropped 7 bases, with 17 bases sitting between them. CDR3 length equals 14 residues. The germline V gene has CDR1 SGHNT and CDR2 YYREEE (reference sequence). CDR3 bases: TGTGCCAGCAGCCCCGAGGGGACCAGCAATGAAGCTTTCTTT. Translated, it gives CASSPEGTSNEAFF.

A single count supports this clone. The chain has TRBV6-4 and TRBJ2-6; D not resolved. Between the trimmed V and J ends, which lost 2 bases and 4 bases, there was a span of 6 bases. CDR1 is MRHNA and CDR2 is SNTAGT in the germline V gene. This CDR3 is built from 14 residues. In DNA form, the CDR3 reads TGTGCCAGCAGTGACAGGGCCGGGGCCAACGTCCTGACTTTC. It translates to CASSDRAGANVLTF.

This chain connects TRBV10-1 to TRBJ2-5; D is possibly TRBD1 or TRBD2 (5 bases each). Germline V gene sequence: CDR1 WNHNN, CDR2 SYGVQD (reference sequence). The V and J ends lost 2 bases and 5 bases respectively, with 12 bases between them. This CDR3 has 14 residues. The CDR3 region has the DNA TGCGCCAGCAGTGAGGGCTGGGGGAGCGAGACCCAGTACTTC. This translates into CASSEGWGSETQYF.

The chain uses TRBV7-2 and TRBJ1-2; 9 bases are a match to TRBD1. This CDR3 has 16 amino acids. With V trimmed by 5 bases and J by 4 bases, 11 bases remained unmatched. The germline V gene encodes CDR1 SGHTA and CDR2 FQGNSA. The CDR3: CASSLRTGDIGYGYTF. The CDR3 DNA reads as TGTGCCAGCAGCCTACGGACAGGGGATATTGGCTATGGCTACACCTTC.

This clone was recorded once. This rearrangement joins TRBV3-1 (or the pseudogene TRBV3-2) to TRBJ1-1; tentative D call: TRBD1 (6 bases). This CDR3 has 12 residues. Germline-derived CDR1 and CDR2 are LGHDT and YNNKEL (reference sequence). The V and J ends lost 2 bases and 11 bases respectively, with 12 bases between them. CDR3 nucleotides: TGTGCCAGCAGCCAAATACAGGGAGGGGCTTTCTTT. Its translation: CASSQIQGGAFF.

The chain joins TRBV4-2 to TRBJ2-7, with 10 positions matching TRBD2. Trimming took 1 base from V and 6 from J; bases not matched to a gene: 9. The CDR3 is 16 residues long. The germline V gene encodes CDR1 LGHNA and CDR2 YNFKEQ. In DNA form, the CDR3 reads TGTGCCAGCAGCCAAGGCGTAGCGGGGGGAGTGGGCGAGCAGTACTTC. This encodes CASSQGVAGGVGEQYF.

The genes are TRBV6-5 and TRBJ2-2, with 10 bases aligning to TRBD1. V was pared by 6 bases and J by 6 bases, with 4 bases of the junction left unmatched. Germline CDR1 MNHEY, CDR2 SVGAGI. The CDR3 extends over 14 amino acids. CDR3 DNA sequence: TGTGCCAGCAGGAGACAGGGGGCTTCCGGGGAGCTGTTTTTT. Its translation is CASRRQGASGELFF.

V gene TRBV10-3 combines with J gene TRBJ2-2; D possibly corresponds to TRBD2 (7 bases). CDR1 and CDR2 from the germline V gene are ENHRY and SYGVKD. This CDR3 spans 17 amino acids. V lost 5 bases and J 0 bases, leaving 16 bases between the germline ends. For the CDR3, the DNA is TGTGCCATCAGTCAGTTCCGCGGGGGCCCGAACACCGGGGAGCTGTTTTTT. The encoded protein is CAISQFRGGPNTGELFF.

The CDR3 spells CASSLALTSSNTGELFF. The CDR3 DNA reads as TGTGCCAGCAGCTTAGCCTTGACATCCTCGAACACCGGGGAGCTGTTTTTT. V usage is TRBV7-8 and J usage is TRBJ2-2; D gene uncertain. Germline CDR1 is SGHVS and CDR2 is FQNEAQ. The V gene lost 0 bases and the J gene lost 0 bases, with 11 bases spanning the gap. The length of the CDR3 is 17 residues.

This chain connects TRBV27 to TRBJ2-1; possibly TRBD2 for D (5 bases). Trimming pared 7 bases from V and 5 bases from J, leaving 21 bases between. Looked up from germline, CDR1 is MNHEY and CDR2 is SMNVEV (reference sequence). The CDR3 has 16 amino acids. The CDR3 bases are TGTGCCAGCACCCCCCGGTCCCCTAGCTGGAACAATGAGCAGTTCTTC. Translating gives CASTPRSPSWNNEQFF.

This rearrangement joins TRBV5-6 to TRBJ2-7; TRBD1 agrees at 8 bases. Trimming at V came to 4 bases and at J to 0 bases, leaving 9 bases not matched to a gene. Germline lookup yields CDR1 SGHDT and CDR2 YYEEEE. The CDR3 contains 16 residues. CDR3 coding DNA: TGTGCCAGCAGCCATGGACAGGGTAGGAGCTCCTACGAGCAGTACTTC. This encodes CASSHGQGRSSYEQYF.

V usage is TRBV5-6 and J usage is TRBJ1-2; 9 nucleotides match TRBD1. The germline CDR1 and CDR2 sequences are SGHDT and YYEEEE. The length of the CDR3 is 14 residues. V lost 4 bases to trimming and J lost 8 bases; unmatched junction nucleotides: 9. Here the CDR3 reads CASSPTGTGRGYTF. Here the CDR3 DNA reads TGTGCCAGCAGCCCGACCGGGACAGGGAGGGGCTACACCTTC.

This clone was recorded only once. V is TRBV7-6 and J is TRBJ2-2, with D uncertain. Germline V gene data show CDR1 as SGHVS and CDR2 as FNYEAQ. The CDR3 sequence is 16 residues long. Trimming pared 1 base from V and 0 bases from J, leaving 9 bases between. The CDR3 protein is CASSLERASNTGELFF. CDR3 DNA: TGTGCCAGCAGCTTAGAAAGGGCCTCGAACACCGGGGAGCTGTTTTTT.

This chain joins TRBV12-3 or TRBV12-4 and TRBJ2-7; D call uncertain. Trimming removed 2 bases from V and 7 bases from J, with 12 bases in between. The CDR3 totals 13 residues. CDR3 nucleotide sequence: TGTGCCAGCAGTTTAAACCTAGTAGGGGAGCAGTACTTC. Protein sequence: CASSLNLVGEQYF.

In this sample, this clone turned up a few times. The chain carries TRBV4-2 and TRBJ2-7, with D tentatively TRBD1 (7 bases). Trimming took 0 bases from V and 0 from J, leaving 9 bases between them. The V gene's germline CDR1 is LGHNA and CDR2 YNFKEQ. This CDR3 has 15 residues. Written as DNA, the CDR3 is TGTGCCAGCAGCCAAGAGCGGGACAGCTCCTACGAGCAGTACTTC. It specifies CASSQERDSSYEQYF.

V is TRBV6-5 and J is TRBJ2-3; 7 nucleotides align to TRBD1. Germline CDR1 and CDR2: MNHEY and SVGAGI. V lost 6 bases to trimming and J lost 0 bases; unmatched junction nucleotides: 6. The CDR3 sequence is 15 residues long. CDR3 coding DNA: TGTGCCAGCAGGTGGGGACAGTCTAGCACAGATACGCAGTATTTT. Its translation: CASRWGQSSTDTQYF.

A few counts support this clone. The chain combines TRBV7-8 with TRBJ1-5, with a tentative D call TRBD1 (5 bases). The CDR3 totals 15 residues. Germline V CDR1 and CDR2: SGHVS, FQNEAQ. The V gene lost 4 bases and the J gene lost 1 base, with 11 bases spanning the gap. The CDR3 protein is CASSSSQVSNQPQHF. Written as DNA, the CDR3 is TGTGCCAGCAGCTCGTCACAGGTCAGCAATCAGCCCCAGCATTTT.

The chain joins TRBV19 to TRBJ2-2; D call uncertain. CDR1 and CDR2 (germline): LNHDA, SQIVND (reference sequence). The CDR3 runs to 14 residues. Trimming removed 5 bases from V and 4 bases from J, with 11 bases in between. In nucleotides, the CDR3 is TGTGCCAGTAGTCGGCAGCTTTTCACCGGGGAGCTGTTTTTT. Encoded protein: CASSRQLFTGELFF.

V gene TRBV5-1 combines with J gene TRBJ2-6; D possibly corresponds to TRBD2 (7 bases). Trimming shortened V by 4 bases and J by 1 base, and 15 bases separated the two germline ends. The germline V gene has CDR1 SGHRS and CDR2 YFSETQ. This CDR3 has 17 amino acids. CDR3 sequence: CASSIQGGISGANVLTF. In DNA form, the CDR3 reads TGCGCCAGCAGCATACAGGGAGGGATTTCTGGGGCCAACGTCCTGACTTTC.